This TCR beta chain was found in a study of graft-versus-host responses after intestinal transplantation. Study background: Anti-thymocyte globulin induction preceded two to four years of tacrolimus and steroid maintenance in all recipients.

The protocol was immunoSEQ multiplex PCR, while the TCRdb copy is restricted to in-frame clones and leaves out a portion. The sample lists over 60,000 clones; roughly 89% were seen once. Overall study results and limits: Peak circulating GvH clone levels were associated with early post-transplant HvG declines. High graft-versus-host to host-versus-graft clonal ratios were found in allografts of patients who had graft-donor T cell macrochimerism.

About this clone: Antigen unknown.

The authors processed graft tissue to release intraepithelial and lamina propria lymphocytes. The CDR3 extends over 16 amino acids. Trimming removed 5 bases from V and 0 bases from J; junction bases left unmatched: 5. Germline CDR1 is SGHTA and CDR2 is FQGTGA. The specimen comprised ileum tissue, sampled around 350 days after transplant. The chain joins TRBV7-3 to TRBJ2-1, with 9 bases fitting TRBD1. This TCR derives from a human patient who received an intestinal transplant, so some T cells may come from the graft donor. The DNA for the CDR3 is TGTGCCAGCAGCGCGACAGGGGGGAGCTCCTACAATGAGCAGTTCTTC. Its translation is CASSATGGSSYNEQFF.